This T cell receptor beta chain is from a study of blood T cell repertoires in COVID-19. Profiled with immunoSEQ multiplex PCR; TCRdb holds only in-frame clones, not every one. The data hold 81,000 or so clones, with 92% observed a single time. Concerning this clone itself: The sample holds other DNA sequences that translate to the same CDR3.

Sequenced material: peripheral blood. The receptor comes from a woman in her sixties with active COVID-19.

The CDR3 nucleotides read TGTGCCAGCAGTGGCCGGACAGGGAACTATGGCTACACCTTC. It encodes CASSGRTGNYGYTF. The chain couples TRBV28 to TRBJ1-2; the match to TRBD1 covers 8 bases. J gave up 2 bases and V 5 bases, and 4 bases lay outside the gene matches. Germline V lookup: CDR1 MDHEN, CDR2 SYDVKM. The CDR3 runs to 14 residues.